This T cell receptor beta chain was sequenced for a study of beta chain features in type 1 diabetes. Reverse transcribing all isolated RNA meant expressed TCRB transcripts were sequenced. Profiled with immunoSEQ multiplex PCR; TCRdb holds only in-frame clones, not every one. The sample has roughly 400,000 clones; 9.6% are singletons. On this clone: As yet, its antigen is unknown.

Study-wide findings and caveats: Compared with healthy donors, patients appeared to share more similar naive, central memory and regulatory TCRB repertoires. Patients with Type 1 diabetes showed moderately but significantly shorter TCRB CDR3s in all four CD4+ subsets. A cDNA-based sequencing approach could over-represent cells with high TCR expression.

The specimen sequenced was central memory CD4+ T cells from blood. This TCR derives from a man aged 25-45 years with type 1 diabetes.

DNA of the CDR3: TGTGCCAGCAGCTTATTGGCTAGCGGGAGCGAGCAGTACTTC. Translating it yields CASSLLASGSEQYF. The chain joins TRBV7-2 to TRBJ2-7, with 10 bases identical to TRBD2. CDR1 is SGHTA and CDR2 is FQGNSA in the germline V gene. With V trimmed by 2 bases and J by 6 bases, 4 bases remained unmatched. The CDR3 length is 14 residues.